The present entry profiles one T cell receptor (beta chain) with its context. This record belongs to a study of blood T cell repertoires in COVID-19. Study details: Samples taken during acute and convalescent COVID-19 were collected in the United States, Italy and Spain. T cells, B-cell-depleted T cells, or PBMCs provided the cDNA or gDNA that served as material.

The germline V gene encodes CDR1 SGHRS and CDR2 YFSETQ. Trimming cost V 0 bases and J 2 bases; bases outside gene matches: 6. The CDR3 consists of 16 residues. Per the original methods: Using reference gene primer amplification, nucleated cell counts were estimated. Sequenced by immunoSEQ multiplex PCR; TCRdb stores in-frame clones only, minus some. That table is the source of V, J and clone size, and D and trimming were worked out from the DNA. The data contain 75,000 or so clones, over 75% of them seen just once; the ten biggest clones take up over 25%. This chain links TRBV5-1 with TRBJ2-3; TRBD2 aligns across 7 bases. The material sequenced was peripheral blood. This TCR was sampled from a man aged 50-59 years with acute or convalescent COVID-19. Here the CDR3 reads CASSLDGDYSTDTQYF. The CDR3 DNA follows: TGCGCCAGCAGCTTGGATGGGGACTACTCCACAGATACGCAGTATTTT.